One sample yielded the 28 T cell receptor beta chains listed below, sequenced in a study of memory CD4+ T cells and cytomegalovirus serostatus. Single viable CD3+CD4+CD8-CD45RO+ cells were sorted as the memory CD4+ T cells. Sequencing used immunoSEQ multiplex PCR; TCRdb keeps in-frame clones, though not all of them. Seen here are around 45,000 clones, 70% to 75% observed once, and the top ten hold 1.2%. The sequencing sample was made of memory CD4+ T cells from blood. These TCRs come from an adult in good health and CMV-seropositive.

This clone was detected only once. V gene TRBV7-2 combines with J gene TRBJ1-2; D not resolved. The V gene's germline CDR1 is SGHTA and CDR2 FQGNSA. The CDR3 covers 13 residues. V lost 1 base and J lost 6, with 9 bases in between. CDR3 amino acids: CASSLVAEDGYTF. CDR3 sequence (DNA): TGTGCCAGCAGCTTAGTGGCGGAAGATGGCTACACCTTC.

This clone is deemed medium-sized. The V and J genes are TRBV2 and TRBJ1-1; no clear D. In germline, CDR1 is SNHLY, CDR2 FYNNEI. Trimming removed 7 bases at V and 5 bases at J, with 11 bases between. This CDR3 is built from 12 residues. CDR3 DNA: TGTGCCAGCAACGGGGAAACGACTGAAGCTTTCTTT. This sequence encodes CASNGETTEAFF.

This chain links TRBV4-3 with TRBJ2-5, with D possibly called TRBD1 or TRBD2 (5 bases each). The CDR3 spans 17 residues. V lost 1 base to trimming and J lost 2 bases, with 17 bases between them. Germline CDR1 is LGHNA and CDR2 is YSLEER. The CDR3 reads CASSQGRSWQGQETQYF. The CDR3 DNA follows: TGCGCCAGCAGCCAAGGGAGGAGCTGGCAGGGACAAGAGACCCAGTACTTC.

This chain links TRBV2 with TRBJ2-7, with D possibly TRBD2 on 7 matching bases. CDR3 length: 12 amino acids. The V end was cut by 7 bases, the J end by 3 bases, with 10 bases between. Germline CDR1 reads SNHLY; CDR2 reads FYNNEI. CDR3 in DNA: TGTGCCAGCAAGGGGGAGGGCTACGAGCAGTACTTC. This gives the protein CASKGEGYEQYF. Complete variable domain (other parts from reference TRBV2 and TRBJ2-7): EPEVTQTPSHQVTQMGQEVILRCVPISNHLYFYWYRQILGQKVEFLVSFYNNEISEKSEIFDDQFSVERPDGSNFTLKIRSTKLEDSAMYFCASKGEGYEQYFGPGTRLTVT.

The genes are TRBV10-3 and TRBJ1-6, with D perhaps TRBD1 (6 bases). CDR3 length equals 13 residues. The germline V gene encodes CDR1 ENHRY and CDR2 SYGVKD. V lost 10 bases to trimming and J lost 9 bases, with 16 bases between them. CDR3 DNA sequence: TGTGCCACGCAACAGGGTCAGGCTTCACCCCTCCACTTT. Protein product: CATQQGQASPLHF.

The CDR3 sequence: CASSLTLGEKLFF. CDR3 sequence (DNA): TGTGCCAGCAGTTTAACGTTAGGGGAAAAACTGTTTTTT. This sequence joins TRBV28 and TRBJ1-4; D is undetermined. This CDR3 has 13 residues. V was cut by 2 bases and J by 8 bases, with 9 bases left in between. Germline V gives CDR1 MDHEN, CDR2 SYDVKM.

The rearrangement joins TRBV11-2 to TRBJ2-7; D is unclear. V gave up 3 bases and J gave up 5 bases, with 11 bases separating them. The CDR3 sequence is 13 residues long. Germline V gene lookup returns CDR1 SGHAT and CDR2 FQNNGV. The CDR3 region has the DNA TGTGCCAGCAGCTTGACCTACGTGGACGAGCAGTACTTC. Its translation: CASSLTYVDEQYF.

The chain links TRBV5-4 to TRBJ2-3, with 9 bases aligning to TRBD2. Germline-derived CDR1 and CDR2 are SGHNT and YYREEE (reference sequence). The V gene end was trimmed by 5 bases and the J gene end by 2 bases; junction bases not matched to a gene: 6. This CDR3 has 15 amino acids. The DNA of the CDR3 is TGTGCCAGCAGTCTTAGCGGGGGTGACACAGATACGCAGTATTTT. It specifies CASSLSGGDTDTQYF.

This sequence joins TRBV11-2 and TRBJ1-4; 7 nucleotides align to TRBD1. V shed 4 bases and J 7 bases; nucleotides not matched to a gene: 3. Germline assignment: CDR1 SGHAT and CDR2 FQNNGV. The CDR3 totals 13 residues. In DNA form, the CDR3 reads TGTGCCAGCAGCTCGGACAGGATTGAAAAACTGTTTTTT. Encoded protein: CASSSDRIEKLFF.

The chain uses TRBV7-2 and TRBJ2-1; possible D gene TRBD1, 6 bases. The CDR3 totals 14 residues. V lost 5 bases and J lost 10, with 18 bases in between. Germline CDR1 SGHTA, CDR2 FQGNSA. CDR3 DNA sequence: TGTGCCAGCAGCCCTGACAGGTTAAGAAGAGAGCAGTTCTTC. It is translated as CASSPDRLRREQFF.

The chain couples TRBV5-6 to TRBJ2-5, with TRBD1 identical over 8 bases. The DNA end is more similar to TRBJ2-7, so the J call may be wrong. The CDR3 runs 15 residues. CDR1 SGHDT and CDR2 YYEEEE come from the germline V gene. The DNA of the CDR3 is TGTGCCAGCAGCTTGCCGGGACAGGTCGAATACGAGCAGTACTTC. Its translation: CASSLPGQVEYEQYF.

The chain links TRBV7-2 to TRBJ2-1, with D perhaps TRBD1 (6 bases). Trimming removed 5 bases from V and 12 bases from J, with 11 bases in between. This CDR3 spans 11 amino acids. Per the germline V gene, CDR1 is SGHTA and CDR2 is FQGNSA. The CDR3: CASSPSTGQFF. CDR3 DNA sequence: TGTGCCAGCAGCCCCTCGACAGGGCAGTTCTTC.

There are a few counts of this clone. The CDR3 nucleotides are TGTGCCATCAGTGACGGGACAGAATATTACGAGCAGTACTTC. It translates to CAISDGTEYYEQYF. The V and J genes are TRBV10-3 and TRBJ2-7, with 7 nucleotides matching TRBD1. The V gene end was trimmed by 3 bases and the J gene end by 4 bases; junction bases not matched to a gene: 6. CDR1 ENHRY and CDR2 SYGVKD come from the germline V gene. The CDR3 sequence is 14 residues long.

The chain carries TRBV19 and TRBJ1-5; D is undetermined. The CDR3 sequence is 15 residues long. The germline V gene has CDR1 LNHDA and CDR2 SQIVND (reference sequence). With 3 bases removed from V and 5 bases from J, the gap between germline ends came to 14 bases. The CDR3 nucleotides read TGTGCCAGTAGTATGATTTCAGGAAAACATCAGCCCCAGCATTTT. Encoded protein: CASSMISGKHQPQHF.

Judged by abundance, this clone is medium-sized (0.01 to 0.1%). The CDR3 protein is CASSLFRERYEQYF. CDR3 DNA sequence: TGTGCCAGCAGCTTATTCAGGGAAAGGTACGAGCAGTACTTC. The gene calls are TRBV7-8 and TRBJ2-7, with D possibly being TRBD1 (5 bases). The CDR3 sequence is 14 residues long. CDR1 is SGHVS and CDR2 is FQNEAQ in the germline V gene. Trimming took 2 bases from V and 4 from J, leaving 12 bases between them.

This clone was picked up one time. One end of the junction fails to match germline, which may point to a read error. The gene calls are TRBV7-8 and TRBJ2-2, with TRBD1 as a possible D gene (5 bases). This CDR3 region has 13 residues. Germline V lookup: CDR1 SGHVS, CDR2 FQNEAQ. CDR3 sequence (DNA): TGTGCCGGCAGCTTCGGACAAACCGGGGAGCTGTTTTTT. Translating gives CAGSFGQTGELFF. Complete variable domain (other parts from reference TRBV7-8 and TRBJ2-2): GAGVSQSPRYKVAKRGQDVALRCDPISGHVSLFWYQQALGQGPEFLTYFQNEAQLDKSGLPSDRFFAERPEGSVSTLKIQRTQQEDSAVYLCAGSFGQTGELFFGEGSRLTVL.

Only a few counts were recorded for this clone. The chain has TRBV7-6 and TRBJ1-2; 7 positions match TRBD1. V lost 5 bases and J lost 4; bases outside the gene matches: 7. Germline CDR1 is SGHVS and CDR2 is FNYEAQ. This CDR3 is built from 14 residues. CDR3 sequence reads: CASSQRGGGYGYTF. CDR3 bases: TGTGCCAGCAGCCAGAGAGGGGGCGGCTATGGCTACACCTTC.

The rearrangement links TRBV9 to TRBJ2-3; D is perhaps TRBD2 (6 bases). Germline V gene data show CDR1 as SGDLS and CDR2 as YYNGEE. The V gene lost 7 bases and the J gene lost 2 bases, with 14 bases spanning the gap. CDR3 length: 14 amino acids. The CDR3 DNA follows: TGTGCCAGCGGGCTTGGGACTTCCACAGATACGCAGTATTTT. It translates to CASGLGTSTDTQYF.

The gene calls are TRBV10-3 and TRBJ2-5; 7 bases match TRBD2. V dropped 2 bases and J dropped 5; count of bases not matched to a gene: 2. This CDR3 region has 13 residues. Germline V CDR1 and CDR2: ENHRY, SYGVKD. The CDR3 DNA reads TGTGCCATCAGTGAGGGGAGGGATGAGACCCAGTACTTC. It translates to CAISEGRDETQYF.

There are a few counts of this clone. The rearrangement links TRBV29-1 to TRBJ1-2; 9 nucleotides line up with TRBD1. CDR3 length equals 14 residues. Germline CDR1 SQVTM, CDR2 ANQGSEA. V shed 5 bases and J 7 bases; nucleotides not matched to a gene: 11. The CDR3 sequence is CSVSRDREISGYTF. CDR3 DNA: TGCAGCGTTTCTAGGGACAGGGAGATATCTGGCTACACCTTC.

This chain connects TRBV7-9 to TRBJ1-2; no firm D call. Germline V lookup: CDR1 SEHNR, CDR2 FQNEAQ (reference sequence). The CDR3 has 18 amino acids. Deletions cut 5 bases from V and 2 bases from J, with 24 bases between. The CDR3 DNA reads TGTGCCAGCAGCCCTACGGGTCGACGCCTTAATTTAAACTATGGCTACACCTTC. Protein: CASSPTGRRLNLNYGYTF.

The chain recombines TRBV10-3 with TRBJ1-1; D possibly corresponds to TRBD1 (5 bases). In germline, CDR1 is ENHRY, CDR2 SYGVKD. This CDR3 has 13 amino acids. V dropped 5 bases and J dropped 3 bases, with 10 bases sitting between them. DNA for the CDR3: TGTGCCATCAGTAAGGACAAAGACACTGAAGCTTTCTTT. Translating it yields CAISKDKDTEAFF.

Of note for this clone: Other nucleotide sequences from this sample produce the same CDR3. This chain uses TRBV6-5 with TRBJ1-2; 8 bases are shared with TRBD1. There are 15 residues in the CDR3. Per germline, CDR1 MNHEY and CDR2 SVGAGI. With 6 bases clipped from V and 1 base from J, the junction kept 7 bases outside the gene matches. The CDR3 loop is CASRETGEGNYGYTF. Here the CDR3 DNA reads TGTGCCAGCAGAGAGACAGGGGAGGGTAACTATGGCTACACCTTC.

The V and J genes are TRBV12-5 and TRBJ2-5, with D uncertain. The germline V gene encodes CDR1 LGHNT and CDR2 FRNRAP. This CDR3 is built from 13 residues. Trimming left V 5 bases short and J 1 base short, with 8 bases between. The CDR3 loop is CASGLDIQETQYF. The CDR3 DNA is TGTGCTAGTGGTCTCGACATCCAAGAGACCCAGTACTTC.

V gene TRBV25-1 combines with J gene TRBJ2-3; D not certain. This CDR3 comprises 12 residues. V was shortened by 6 bases and J by 4 bases, with 8 bases between the two germline ends. CDR1 is MGHDK, CDR2 SYGVNS, per germline. CDR3 sequence reads: CASSQNSDTQYF. The CDR3 DNA is TGTGCCAGCAGCCAGAACTCAGATACGCAGTATTTT.

The chain carries TRBV5-1 and TRBJ1-1, with D unresolved. V lost 2 bases, J lost 4 bases, and 15 bases lay in between. This CDR3 is 15 amino acids long. Germline CDR1 is SGHRS and CDR2 is YFSETQ. In nucleotides, the CDR3 is TGCGCCAGCAGCTTAAACGCAAGGGTGAGCACTGAAGCTTTCTTT. Protein: CASSLNARVSTEAFF.

The chain has TRBV28 and TRBJ1-5; a possible D gene is TRBD1 (6 bases). Germline values: CDR1 MDHEN, CDR2 SYDVKM. The CDR3 covers 13 residues. Trimming took off 6 bases at V and 5 bases at J, with 11 bases between the two ends. As DNA, the CDR3 is TGTGCCAGCAGCCGCAACAGGGATCAGCCCCAGCATTTT. Translated: CASSRNRDQPQHF.

The chain joins TRBV2 to TRBJ1-3, with D hard to call. Trimming removed 1 base from V and 4 bases from J, with 8 bases in between. The CDR3 covers 14 residues. Germline V gene data show CDR1 as SNHLY and CDR2 as FYNNEI. CDR3 nucleotide sequence: TGTGCCAGCAGTGAAGAGAGGCAGGGAAACACCATATATTTT. Translated, it gives CASSEERQGNTIYF.